In its sample, the clone carrying this TCR beta chain was seen once. The germline CDR1 and CDR2 sequences are SGHTA and FQGNSA. V shed 2 bases and J 5 bases; nucleotides not matched to a gene: 5. This CDR3 is built from 15 residues. This entry belongs to a study of blood T cell repertoires in COVID-19. About the study: Whether acute or convalescent, the COVID-19 samples came from the United States, Italy and Spain.

This table comes from immunoSEQ multiplex PCR, and its TCRdb copy is limited to in-frame clones, with some not included. The sample includes about 100,000 clones, over 65% seen only once; the top ten take roughly 4%. This chain connects TRBV7-2 to TRBJ1-4, with TRBD1 matching 7 bases. The sequence derives from a human donor in a cohort sampled during active COVID-19. The source material was peripheral blood. CDR3 nucleotide sequence: TGTGCCAGCAGCTTACAGACAGGGACCAATGAAAAACTGTTTTTT. It translates to CASSLQTGTNEKLFF. Filled out from reference TRBV7-2 and TRBJ1-4, the complete variable domain reads GAGVSQSPSNKVTEKGKDVELRCDPISGHTALYWYRQSLGQGLEFLIYFQGNSAPDKSGLPSDRFSAERTGGSVSTLTIQRTQQEDSAVYLCASSLQTGTNEKLFFGSGTQLSVL.